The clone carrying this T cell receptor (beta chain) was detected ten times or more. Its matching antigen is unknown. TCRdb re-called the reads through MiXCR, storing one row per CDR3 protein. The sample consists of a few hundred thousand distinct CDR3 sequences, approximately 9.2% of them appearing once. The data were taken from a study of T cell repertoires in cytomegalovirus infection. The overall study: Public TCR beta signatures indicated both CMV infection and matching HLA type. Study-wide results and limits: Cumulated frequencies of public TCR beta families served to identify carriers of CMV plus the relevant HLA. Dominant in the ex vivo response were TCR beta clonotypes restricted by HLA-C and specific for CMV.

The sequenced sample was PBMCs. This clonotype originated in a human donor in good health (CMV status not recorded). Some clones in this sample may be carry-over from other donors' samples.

The CDR3 reads CASSLGLPDTQYF. The CDR3 nucleotides read TGTGCCAGCAGCTTAGGACTCCCAGATACGCAGTATTTT. The chain links TRBV7-2 to TRBJ2-3; no clear D gene. The germline V gene has CDR1 SGHTA and CDR2 FQGNSA. The CDR3 runs 13 residues. V was clipped by 1 base and J by 4 bases, with 6 bases between them.